A single sample is the source of the 31 T cell receptor beta chains below, sequenced in a study of CD4 T cells in relation to SARS-CoV-2 and coronaviruses. Here immunoSEQ multiplex PCR was the method, and the copy in TCRdb shows in-frame clones only, minus some. The table records 50,000 to 65,000 clones, under 95% of them present only once. Sequenced material: naive CD4+ T cells from PBMCs. This sample's subset: naive CD4+ T cells isolated by negative enrichment. The receptor set was obtained from an adult with COVID-19.

V gene TRBV18 combines with J gene TRBJ1-5; D uncertain. The CDR3 runs 15 residues. The germline V gene has CDR1 KGHSH and CDR2 LQKENI. Trimming removed 6 bases from V and 0 bases from J, with 12 bases in between. The CDR3 region has the DNA TGTGCCAGCTCCCCAGGAACCAATAGCAATCAGCCCCAGCATTTT. Translated: CASSPGTNSNQPQHF.

This chain joins TRBV2 and TRBJ2-1; weak D call: TRBD1 (6 bases). Germline CDR1 and CDR2: SNHLY and FYNNEI. The V and J ends lost 7 bases and 8 bases respectively, with 12 bases between them. This CDR3 is 12 amino acids long. The CDR3: CASNRESDEQFF. As DNA, the CDR3 is TGTGCCAGCAACAGGGAGTCCGATGAGCAGTTCTTC. Together with reference TRBV2 and TRBJ2-1, the CDR3 gives the full variable domain: EPEVTQTPSHQVTQMGQEVILRCVPISNHLYFYWYRQILGQKVEFLVSFYNNEISEKSEIFDDQFSVERPDGSNFTLKIRSTKLEDSAMYFCASNRESDEQFFGPGTRLTVL.

The gene calls are TRBV28 and TRBJ2-7, with 8 nucleotides matching TRBD1. V was pared by 3 bases and J by 3 bases, with 4 bases of the junction left unmatched. The CDR3 extends over 14 amino acids. Germline V CDR1 and CDR2: MDHEN, SYDVKM. CDR3 sequence: CASSLAGQGYEQYF. In DNA form, the CDR3 reads TGTGCCAGCAGTTTGGCAGGACAGGGCTACGAGCAGTACTTC.

The V call is TRBV4-1, the J call TRBJ2-1; 9 bases map to TRBD2. CDR3 length: 17 amino acids. Germline assignment: CDR1 MGHRA and CDR2 YSYEKL. Trimming cost V 4 bases and J 2 bases; bases outside gene matches: 9. For the CDR3, the DNA is TGCGCCAGCAGCCCGCCCTCCGCGGGAGGGCCCTACAATGAGCAGTTCTTC. Translated: CASSPPSAGGPYNEQFF.

The rearrangement uses TRBV7-2 and TRBJ2-1, with a tentative D call TRBD2 (6 bases). V dropped 6 bases and J dropped 10 bases, with 16 bases sitting between them. The CDR3 is made up of 13 amino acids. Per germline, CDR1 SGHTA and CDR2 FQGNSA. For the CDR3, the DNA is TGTGCCAGCAGTTACTCAAGGAGGGACGAGCAGTTCTTC. Encoded protein: CASSYSRRDEQFF.

The CDR3 sequence: CASSFGLAGGPEVAYNEQFF. CDR3 DNA: TGTGCCAGCAGTTTCGGACTAGCGGGAGGGCCTGAGGTAGCCTACAATGAGCAGTTCTTC. The rearrangement uses TRBV28 and TRBJ2-1, with 15 bases matching TRBD2. With V trimmed by 3 bases and J by 2 bases, 11 bases remained unmatched. CDR1 is MDHEN, CDR2 SYDVKM, per germline. The CDR3 has 20 amino acids.

In nucleotides, the CDR3 is TGCAGTGCTAGTGGGGTGGCTAGCACCGGGGAGCTGTTTTTT. Translation: CSASGVASTGELFF. The chain joins TRBV20-1 to TRBJ2-2; D is unresolved. The CDR3 sequence is 14 residues long. CDR1 is DFQATT and CDR2 is SNEGSKA in the germline V gene (reference sequence). Between the trimmed V and J ends, which lost 3 bases and 4 bases, there was a span of 12 bases.

CDR3: CASSQEGTDTQYF. CDR3 nucleotide sequence: TGCGCCAGCAGCCAAGAGGGCACAGATACGCAGTATTTT. The chain recombines TRBV4-3 with TRBJ2-3; D ambiguous. This CDR3 contains 13 residues. Trimming took 0 bases from V and 1 from J, leaving 2 bases between them. Germline values: CDR1 LGHNA, CDR2 YSLEER.

The chain employs TRBV5-1 and TRBJ2-5, with TRBD1 matching over 7 bases. V dropped 0 bases and J dropped 4; count of bases not matched to a gene: 0. CDR1 and CDR2 (germline): SGHRS, YFSETQ. CDR3 length: 13 amino acids. Written as DNA, the CDR3 is TGCGCCAGCAGCTTGGAGGGGGCAGAGACCCAGTACTTC. It specifies CASSLEGAETQYF. Looking up the rest from reference TRBV5-1 and TRBJ2-5 gives the full variable domain: KAGVTQTPRYLIKTRGQQVTLSCSPISGHRSVSWYQQTPGQGLQFLFEYFSETQRNKGNFPGRFSGRQFSNSRSEMNVSTLELGDSALYLCASSLEGAETQYFGPGTRLLVL.

The J gene is TRBJ2-7, the V gene TRBV10-3; tentatively, D is TRBD2 (7 bases). Trimming cost V 6 bases and J 5 bases, with 17 bases left between them. This CDR3 region has 14 residues. Per germline, CDR1 ENHRY and CDR2 SYGVKD. CDR3 DNA: TGTGCCATCAGCGTGAAGGGAGGGGGGGACGAGCAGTACTTC. Its translation: CAISVKGGGDEQYF.

The chain couples TRBV12-3 or TRBV12-4 to TRBJ2-7; unclear D gene. Trimming stripped 6 bases from V and 9 bases from J, with 12 bases between. This CDR3 spans 11 amino acids. CDR3 DNA sequence: TGTGCCAGCAGCACCGGACCACTGCAGTACTTC. Amino acid sequence: CASSTGPLQYF.

The V and J genes are TRBV19 and TRBJ2-2; D is tentatively TRBD1 or TRBD2 (5 bases each). CDR3 length equals 17 residues. V lost 8 bases to trimming and J lost 2 bases, with 21 bases between them. The V gene's germline CDR1 is LNHDA and CDR2 SQIVND (reference sequence). This chain's CDR3 is CASGTLSQLLNTGELFF. Written as DNA, the CDR3 is TGTGCCAGTGGGACCCTTAGTCAGCTTCTCAACACCGGGGAGCTGTTTTTT.

The V gene is TRBV10-1, the J gene TRBJ2-4; D is ambiguous. This CDR3 spans 14 amino acids. Trimming stripped 3 bases from V and 1 base from J, with 7 bases between. CDR1 is WNHNN and CDR2 is SYGVQD in the germline V gene (reference sequence). CDR3 amino acids: CASSDESAKNIQYF. The CDR3, as DNA: TGCGCCAGCAGTGACGAGAGTGCCAAAAACATTCAGTACTTC.

The chain links TRBV10-2 to TRBJ2-5; maybe TRBD1 (6 bases). CDR1 and CDR2 from the germline V gene are WSHSY and SAAADI. V lost 6 bases and J lost 5, with 10 bases in between. The CDR3 loop spans 12 amino acids. In DNA form, the CDR3 reads TGCGCCAGCAGGGACAGTTGGGAGACCCAGTACTTC. It codes for CASRDSWETQYF.

This rearrangement joins TRBV4-1 to TRBJ1-6; no reliable D call. The CDR3 covers 19 residues. Per the germline V gene, CDR1 is MGHRA and CDR2 is YSYEKL. V lost 1 base, J lost 1 base, and 17 bases lay in between. As DNA, the CDR3 is TGCGCCAGCAGCCAAGTTATAGGCAAGAAAGGTTCCTATAATTCACCCCTCCACTTT. It translates to CASSQVIGKKGSYNSPLHF.

Here the CDR3 reads CARRDREETQYF. The CDR3 region has the DNA TGTGCCAGACGAGACAGAGAAGAGACCCAGTACTTC. The gene calls are TRBV2 and TRBJ2-5; the D gene is possibly TRBD1 (5 bases). The germline gives CDR1 SNHLY, CDR2 FYNNEI. V lost 9 bases and J lost 3, with 11 bases in between. This CDR3 region has 12 residues. The full variable domain, with the rest looked up from reference TRBV2 and TRBJ2-5, is EPEVTQTPSHQVTQMGQEVILRCVPISNHLYFYWYRQILGQKVEFLVSFYNNEISEKSEIFDDQFSVERPDGSNFTLKIRSTKLEDSAMYFCARRDREETQYFGPGTRLLVL.

The rearrangement links TRBV6-2 or TRBV6-3 to TRBJ2-5; 12 positions match TRBD2. V trimming: 4 bases; J trimming: 4 bases; junction bases outside the gene matches: 4. This CDR3 spans 15 amino acids. In germline, CDR1 is MNHEY, CDR2 SVGEGT. CDR3 protein: CASSSPGLAGETQYF. The CDR3 bases are TGTGCCAGCAGTTCCCCGGGACTAGCGGGAGAGACCCAGTACTTC.

This chain joins TRBV6-5 and TRBJ2-7, with D tentatively TRBD1 or TRBD2 (5 bases each). This CDR3 is 14 amino acids long. The germline gives CDR1 MNHEY, CDR2 SVGAGI. V was cut by 0 bases and J by 3 bases, with 9 bases left in between. The CDR3 DNA reads TGTGCCAGCAGTTACTCAGGGACCCACTACGAGCAGTACTTC. Translation: CASSYSGTHYEQYF.

This chain connects TRBV5-4 to TRBJ2-5, with D tentatively TRBD1 (5 bases). Trimming removed 0 bases at V and 5 bases at J, with 14 bases between. Germline V gene data show CDR1 as SGHNT and CDR2 as YYREEE (reference sequence). The CDR3 sequence is 15 residues long. The CDR3 reads CASSLVSGNRETQYF. CDR3 in DNA: TGTGCCAGCAGCTTGGTCTCAGGGAATAGGGAGACCCAGTACTTC.

The chain employs TRBV7-9 and TRBJ2-2; D possibly corresponds to TRBD1 (5 bases). The CDR3 extends over 13 amino acids. The V gene's germline CDR1 is SEHNR and CDR2 FQNEAQ (reference sequence). Trimming stripped 2 bases from V and 5 bases from J, with 6 bases between. CDR3 sequence: CASSLQGTGELFF. The CDR3 DNA reads TGTGCCAGCAGCTTACAGGGAACCGGGGAGCTGTTTTTT.

The chain has TRBV13 and TRBJ2-1, with D possibly matching TRBD2 (5 bases). The V and J ends lost 5 bases and 7 bases respectively, with 24 bases between them. This CDR3 is 17 amino acids long. Germline V gene sequence: CDR1 PRHDT, CDR2 FYEKMQ (reference sequence). The CDR3 DNA reads as TGTGCCAGCAGCGACGGGGTGGTAGTCCCGCCGGGGAATGAGCAGTTCTTC. Protein sequence: CASSDGVVVPPGNEQFF.

This rearrangement joins TRBV7-2 to TRBJ1-1, with D uncertain. V was cut by 3 bases and J by 7 bases, with 15 bases left in between. The germline gives CDR1 SGHTA, CDR2 FQGNSA. The CDR3 extends over 14 amino acids. Here the CDR3 reads CASSFREGKREAFF. In nucleotides, the CDR3 is TGTGCCAGCAGCTTCCGAGAGGGCAAGCGTGAAGCTTTCTTT.

The J gene is TRBJ1-1, the V gene TRBV5-1; a possible D gene is TRBD1 (5 bases). V shed 2 bases and J shed 4 bases, with 9 bases lying between them. Germline CDR1 is SGHRS and CDR2 is YFSETQ. The CDR3 contains 13 residues. DNA for the CDR3: TGCGCCAGCAGCTTCGGGGACGTCACTGAAGCTTTCTTT. Encoded protein: CASSFGDVTEAFF.

This clone was counted only a few times. V and J are TRBV2 and TRBJ2-7, with unresolved D. The CDR3 spans 16 residues. The ends were cut back, 3 bases at V and 0 bases at J, with 15 bases in the middle. In germline, CDR1 is SNHLY, CDR2 FYNNEI. The CDR3 nucleotides are TGTGCCAGCAGTGATCACGCAGAGACAAGCTCCTACGAGCAGTACTTC. It specifies CASSDHAETSSYEQYF.

The CDR3 DNA reads TGTGCCAGCAGCGACAGGGGGTCTTCTGGAAACACCATATATTTT. It is translated as CASSDRGSSGNTIYF. The V call is TRBV11-2, the J call TRBJ1-3; TRBD1 matches at 9 bases. V lost 5 bases and J lost 1; bases outside the gene matches: 3. Germline V gene lookup returns CDR1 SGHAT and CDR2 FQNNGV. The CDR3 runs 15 residues. Full variable domain (remainder filled in from reference TRBV11-2 and TRBJ1-3): EAGVAQSPRYKIIEKRQSVAFWCNPISGHATLYWYQQILGQGPKLLIQFQNNGVVDDSQLPKDRFSAERLKGVDSTLKIQPAKLEDSAVYLCASSDRGSSGNTIYFGEGSWLTVV.

In this sample, this clone turned up once. V usage is TRBV5-1 and J usage is TRBJ1-2, with TRBD1 identical over 7 bases. Germline V gene lookup returns CDR1 SGHRS and CDR2 YFSETQ. This CDR3 region has 14 residues. Trimming took 4 bases from V and 3 from J; bases not matched to a gene: 6. CDR3 bases: TGCGCCAGCAGCCAGACAGGGAGAGACTATGGCTACACCTTC. It yields the protein CASSQTGRDYGYTF.

This chain joins TRBV7-8 and TRBJ1-1; 9 bases match TRBD1. There are 17 residues in the CDR3. Germline V gives CDR1 SGHVS, CDR2 FQNEAQ. J was trimmed by 0 bases and V by 0 bases; bases with no gene match: 5. This CDR3 reads CASSLARGTGMNTEAFF. The CDR3 nucleotides read TGTGCCAGCAGCTTAGCGCGCGGGACAGGGATGAACACTGAAGCTTTCTTT.

CDR3 sequence reads: CAISMTGSYEQYF. The CDR3 DNA is TGTGCCATCAGTATGACAGGCTCCTACGAGCAGTACTTC. The chain carries TRBV10-3 and TRBJ2-7, with D tentatively TRBD1 (6 bases). The germline CDR1 and CDR2 sequences are ENHRY and SYGVKD. V lost 5 bases to trimming and J lost 0 bases, with 8 bases between them. CDR3 size: 13 residues.

The CDR3 here is CASSSPGPRGGSPLHF. The CDR3, as DNA: TGTGCCAGCAGCTCCCCGGGTCCTCGTGGGGGTTCACCCCTCCACTTT. The V call is TRBV7-9, the J call TRBJ1-6; D is possibly TRBD1 (5 bases). The CDR3 consists of 16 residues. V was shortened by 4 bases and J by 9 bases, with 19 bases between the two germline ends. Germline V gene lookup returns CDR1 SEHNR and CDR2 FQNEAQ (reference sequence).

The V and J genes are TRBV7-9 and TRBJ2-3; the D gene is possibly TRBD1 (6 bases). This CDR3 contains 18 residues. Germline V gene data show CDR1 as SEHNR and CDR2 as FQNEAQ (reference sequence). Trimming took 2 bases from V and 4 from J, leaving 22 bases between them. The CDR3 bases are TGTGCCAGCAGCTTACCCCCCGGTGACAGGTGGGGCCCAGATACGCAGTATTTT. As protein: CASSLPPGDRWGPDTQYF.

The chain carries TRBV28 and TRBJ2-5; 9 nucleotides agree with TRBD2. From germline, CDR1 is MDHEN and CDR2 SYDVKM. CDR3 size: 16 residues. V gave up 4 bases and J gave up 2 bases; unmatched junction bases: 8. The CDR3 DNA follows: TGTGCCAGCAGTTCTATCGGTAGCGGGAGTCAAGAGACCCAGTACTTC. This gives the protein CASSSIGSGSQETQYF.